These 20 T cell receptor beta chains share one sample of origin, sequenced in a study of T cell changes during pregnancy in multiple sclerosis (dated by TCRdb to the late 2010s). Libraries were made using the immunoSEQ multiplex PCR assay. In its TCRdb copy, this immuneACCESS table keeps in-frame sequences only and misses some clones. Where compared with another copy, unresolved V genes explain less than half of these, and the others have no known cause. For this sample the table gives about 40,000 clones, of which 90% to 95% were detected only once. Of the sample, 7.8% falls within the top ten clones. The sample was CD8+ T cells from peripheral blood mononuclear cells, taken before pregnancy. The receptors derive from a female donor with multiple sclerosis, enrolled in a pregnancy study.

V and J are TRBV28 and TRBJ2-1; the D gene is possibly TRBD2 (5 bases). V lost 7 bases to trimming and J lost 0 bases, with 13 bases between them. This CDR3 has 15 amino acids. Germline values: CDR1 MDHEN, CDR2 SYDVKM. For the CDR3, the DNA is TGTGCCAGCATGGGGAGCCTTAGCTCCTACAATGAGCAGTTCTTC. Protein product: CASMGSLSSYNEQFF.

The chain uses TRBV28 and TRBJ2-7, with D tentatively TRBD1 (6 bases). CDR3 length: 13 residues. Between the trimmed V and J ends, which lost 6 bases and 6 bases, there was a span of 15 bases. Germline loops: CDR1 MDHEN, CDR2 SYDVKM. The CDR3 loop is CASRPRTGIEQYF. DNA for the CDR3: TGTGCCAGCAGACCTAGAACAGGGATCGAGCAGTACTTC.

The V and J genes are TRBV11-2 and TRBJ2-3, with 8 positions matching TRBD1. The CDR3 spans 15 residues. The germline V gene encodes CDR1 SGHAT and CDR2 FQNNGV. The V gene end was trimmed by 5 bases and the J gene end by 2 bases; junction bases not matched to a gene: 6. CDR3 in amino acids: CASSPRDRYTDTQYF. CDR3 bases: TGTGCCAGCAGCCCTAGGGACAGGTACACAGATACGCAGTATTTT.

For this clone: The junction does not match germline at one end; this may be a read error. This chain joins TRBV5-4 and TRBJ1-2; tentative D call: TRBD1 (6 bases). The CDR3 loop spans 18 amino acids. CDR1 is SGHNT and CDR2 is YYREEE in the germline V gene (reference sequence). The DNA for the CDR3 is TGTGCCAGCACCTTGGAGGGGGAAAGTCAATTTCGCGTGGTTGGCTACACCTTC. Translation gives CASTLEGESQFRVVGYTF. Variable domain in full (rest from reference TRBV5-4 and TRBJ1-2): ETGVTQSPTHLIKTRGQQVTLRCSSQSGHNTVSWYQQALGQGPQFIFQYYREEENGRGNFPPRFSGLQFPNYSSELNVNALELDDSALYLCASTLEGESQFRVVGYTFGSGTRLTVV.

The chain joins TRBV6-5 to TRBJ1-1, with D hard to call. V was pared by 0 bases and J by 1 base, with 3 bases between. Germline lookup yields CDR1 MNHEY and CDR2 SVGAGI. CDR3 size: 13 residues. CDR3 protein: CASSYSANTEAFF. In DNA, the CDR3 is TGTGCCAGCAGTTACTCGGCGAACACTGAAGCTTTCTTT.

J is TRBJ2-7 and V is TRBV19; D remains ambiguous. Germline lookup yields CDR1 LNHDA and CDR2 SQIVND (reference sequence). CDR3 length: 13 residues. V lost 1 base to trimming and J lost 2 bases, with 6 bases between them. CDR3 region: CASSIAGTYEQYF. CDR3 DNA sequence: TGTGCCAGTAGTATAGCAGGAACCTACGAGCAGTACTTC.

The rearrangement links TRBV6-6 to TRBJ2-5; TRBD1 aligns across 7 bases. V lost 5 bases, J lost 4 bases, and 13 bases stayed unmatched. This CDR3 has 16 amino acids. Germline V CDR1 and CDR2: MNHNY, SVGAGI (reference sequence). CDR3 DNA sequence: TGTGCCAGCAGTAACCACCGGGACAGTGAAAGAGAGACCCAGTACTTC. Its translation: CASSNHRDSERETQYF.

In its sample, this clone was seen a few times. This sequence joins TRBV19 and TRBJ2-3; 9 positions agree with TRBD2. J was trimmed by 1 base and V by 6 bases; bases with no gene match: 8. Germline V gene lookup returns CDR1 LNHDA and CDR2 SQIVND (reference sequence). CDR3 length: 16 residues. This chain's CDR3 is CASSLGLAIGTDTQYF. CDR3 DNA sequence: TGTGCCAGTAGCCTGGGACTAGCTATCGGCACAGATACGCAGTATTTT.

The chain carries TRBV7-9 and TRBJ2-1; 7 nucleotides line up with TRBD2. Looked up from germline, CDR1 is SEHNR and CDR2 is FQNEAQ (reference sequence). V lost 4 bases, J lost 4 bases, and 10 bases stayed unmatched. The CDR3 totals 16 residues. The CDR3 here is CASSSLAGAVYNEQFF. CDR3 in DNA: TGTGCCAGCAGCTCCCTGGCGGGAGCAGTGTACAATGAGCAGTTCTTC.

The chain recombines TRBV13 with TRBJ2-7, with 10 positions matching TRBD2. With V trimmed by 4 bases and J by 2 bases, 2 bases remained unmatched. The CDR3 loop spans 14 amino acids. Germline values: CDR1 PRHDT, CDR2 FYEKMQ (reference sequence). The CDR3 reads CASSYLAGAYEQYF. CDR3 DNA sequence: TGTGCCAGCAGCTACCTAGCGGGGGCCTACGAGCAGTACTTC. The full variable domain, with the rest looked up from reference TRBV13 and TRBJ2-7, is AAGVIQSPRHLIKEKRETATLKCYPIPRHDTVYWYQQGPGQDPQFLISFYEKMQSDKGSIPDRFSAQQFSDYHSELNMSSLELGDSALYFCASSYLAGAYEQYFGPGTRLTVT.

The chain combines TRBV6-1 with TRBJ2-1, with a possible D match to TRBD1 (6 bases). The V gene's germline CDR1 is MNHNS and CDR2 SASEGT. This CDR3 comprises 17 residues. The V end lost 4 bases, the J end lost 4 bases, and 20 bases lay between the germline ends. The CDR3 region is CASSGFGQLGAYNEQFF. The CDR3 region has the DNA TGTGCCAGCAGTGGATTTGGACAGCTCGGGGCATACAATGAGCAGTTCTTC.

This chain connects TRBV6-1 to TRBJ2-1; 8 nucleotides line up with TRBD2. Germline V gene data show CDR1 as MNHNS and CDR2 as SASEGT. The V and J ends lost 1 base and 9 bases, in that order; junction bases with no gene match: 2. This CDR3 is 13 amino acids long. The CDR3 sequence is CASSEGTSSEQFF. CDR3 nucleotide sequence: TGTGCCAGCAGTGAAGGGACTAGCAGTGAGCAGTTCTTC.

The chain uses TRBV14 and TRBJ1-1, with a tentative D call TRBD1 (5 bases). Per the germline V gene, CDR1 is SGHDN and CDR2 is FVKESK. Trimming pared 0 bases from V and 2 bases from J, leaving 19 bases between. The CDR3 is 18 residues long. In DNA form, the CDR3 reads TGTGCCAGCAGCCAAGATGTAAGTACAGGCGACATCAACACTGAAGCTTTCTTT. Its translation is CASSQDVSTGDINTEAFF.

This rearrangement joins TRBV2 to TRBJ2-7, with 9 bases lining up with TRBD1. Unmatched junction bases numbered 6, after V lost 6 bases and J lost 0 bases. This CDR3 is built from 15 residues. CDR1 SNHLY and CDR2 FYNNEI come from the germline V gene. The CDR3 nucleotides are TGTGCCAGCAGACCCGGGACAGGGCTCTCCTACGAGCAGTACTTC. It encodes CASRPGTGLSYEQYF.

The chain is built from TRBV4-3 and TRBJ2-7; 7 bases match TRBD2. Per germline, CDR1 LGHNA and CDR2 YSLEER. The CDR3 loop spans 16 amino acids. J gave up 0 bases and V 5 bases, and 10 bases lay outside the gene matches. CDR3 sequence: CASSTTGTKNSYEQYF. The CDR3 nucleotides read TGCGCCAGCAGCACGACCGGGACTAAAAACTCCTACGAGCAGTACTTC.

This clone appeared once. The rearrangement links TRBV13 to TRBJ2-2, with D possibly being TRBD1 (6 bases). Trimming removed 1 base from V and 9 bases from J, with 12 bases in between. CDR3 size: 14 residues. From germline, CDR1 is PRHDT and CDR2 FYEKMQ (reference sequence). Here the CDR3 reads CASSLVGARRELFF. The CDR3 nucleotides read TGTGCCAGCAGCTTAGTGGGGGCGCGAAGGGAGCTGTTTTTT.

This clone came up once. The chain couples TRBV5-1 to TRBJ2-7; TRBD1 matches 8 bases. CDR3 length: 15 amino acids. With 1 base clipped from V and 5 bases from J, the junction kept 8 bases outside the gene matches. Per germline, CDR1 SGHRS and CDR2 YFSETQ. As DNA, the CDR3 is TGCGCCAGCAGCTTGCACGGACAGGGCGCCGACGAGCAGTACTTC. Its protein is CASSLHGQGADEQYF.

CDR3 amino acids: CASSYSKQGAPGYTF. The DNA of the CDR3 is TGTGCCAGCAGTTACTCTAAACAGGGGGCGCCTGGCTACACCTTC. The J gene is TRBJ1-2, the V gene TRBV6-5, with TRBD1 identical over 9 bases. This CDR3 contains 15 residues. Germline CDR1 MNHEY, CDR2 SVGAGI. Trimming took 0 bases from V and 7 from J; bases not matched to a gene: 6.

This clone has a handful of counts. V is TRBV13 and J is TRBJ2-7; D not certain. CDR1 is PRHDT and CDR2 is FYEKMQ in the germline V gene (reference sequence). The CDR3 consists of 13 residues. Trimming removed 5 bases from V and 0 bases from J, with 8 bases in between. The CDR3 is CASSPPYSYEQYF. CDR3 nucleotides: TGTGCCAGCAGCCCACCCTACTCCTACGAGCAGTACTTC.

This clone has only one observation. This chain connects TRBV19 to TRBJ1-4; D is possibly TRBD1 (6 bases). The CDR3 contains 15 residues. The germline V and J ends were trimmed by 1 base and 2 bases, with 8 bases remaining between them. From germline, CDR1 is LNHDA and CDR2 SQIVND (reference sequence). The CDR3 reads CASSIGGGTNEKLFF. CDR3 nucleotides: TGTGCCAGTAGTATAGGCGGGGGCACTAATGAAAAACTGTTTTTT. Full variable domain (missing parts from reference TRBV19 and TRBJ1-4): DGGITQSPKYLFRKEGQNVTLSCEQNLNHDAMYWYRQDPGQGLRLIYYSQIVNDFQKGDIAEGYSVSREKKESFPLTVTSAQKNPTAFYLCASSIGGGTNEKLFFGSGTQLSVL.